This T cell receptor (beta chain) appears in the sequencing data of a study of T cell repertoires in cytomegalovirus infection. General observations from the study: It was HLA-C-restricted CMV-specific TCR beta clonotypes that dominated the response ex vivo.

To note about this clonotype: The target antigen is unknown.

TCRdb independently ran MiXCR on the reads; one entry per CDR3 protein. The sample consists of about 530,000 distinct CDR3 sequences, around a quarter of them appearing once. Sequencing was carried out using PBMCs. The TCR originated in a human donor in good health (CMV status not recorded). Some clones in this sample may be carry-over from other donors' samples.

The CDR3, as DNA: TGTGCCAGCTGTAAGACCGGGAGCTGCTACGAGCAGTACTTC. Translated: CASCKTGSCYEQYF. V is TRBV6-5 and J is TRBJ2-7; D is possibly TRBD2 (6 bases). CDR1 is MNHEY, CDR2 SVGAGI, per germline. The V and J ends lost 8 bases and 3 bases respectively, with 17 bases between them. This CDR3 is built from 14 residues.